Below are 8 T cell receptor beta chains sequenced from a single sample in a study of CD4 T cells in relation to SARS-CoV-2 and coronaviruses. Which antigens these TCRs recognize remains unknown. Sequencing was performed with immunoSEQ multiplex PCR; in TCRdb, only in-frame clones are kept and a portion is missing. Among roughly 15,000 clones, roughly 87% were seen once, and the ten largest hold under 35%. The unexposed donors gave CD4+ T cells in about 2010-2019, prior to COVID-19. The cells were cultured for approximately 10 days before CD4+ T cells were isolated. The material sequenced was CD4+ T cells from PBMCs, cultured in vitro. The source is a human donor in good health.

The chain carries TRBV7-9 and TRBJ1-3; D possibly corresponds to TRBD1 (5 bases). The CDR3 totals 17 residues. The V end was cut by 1 base, the J end by 0 bases, with 13 bases between. CDR1 is SEHNR, CDR2 FQNEAQ, per germline (reference sequence). The CDR3 region is CASSLGGLRYSGNTIYF. CDR3 nucleotides: TGTGCCAGCAGCTTAGGGGGCCTAAGGTACTCTGGAAACACCATATATTTT.

V gene TRBV30 combines with J gene TRBJ2-6; D not certain. With 5 bases removed from V and 0 bases from J, the gap between germline ends came to 8 bases. CDR3 length: 14 amino acids. Germline lookup yields CDR1 GTSNPN and CDR2 SVGIG (reference sequence). CDR3 sequence: CAWESYSGANVLTF. CDR3 DNA sequence: TGTGCCTGGGAGAGTTACTCTGGGGCCAACGTCCTGACTTTC.

This clone was detected only once. The chain combines TRBV12-3 or TRBV12-4 with TRBJ1-5; tentatively, D is TRBD1 (5 bases). V lost 7 bases, J lost 3 bases, and 7 bases lay in between. The CDR3 is 12 residues long. In nucleotides, the CDR3 is TGTGCCAGCAAGGGGTACAATCAGCCCCAGCATTTT. It yields the protein CASKGYNQPQHF.

The chain has TRBV18 and TRBJ1-3; D possibly corresponds to TRBD1 (5 bases). Germline CDR1 KGHSH, CDR2 LQKENI. The CDR3 is 16 residues long. The V end was cut by 3 bases, the J end by 1 base, with 13 bases between. CDR3 in amino acids: CASSPLDSGSGNTIYF. The DNA for the CDR3 is TGTGCCAGCTCACCGCTTGACAGCGGGTCTGGAAACACCATATATTTT.

The gene calls are TRBV11-2 and TRBJ2-5, with 8 bases fitting TRBD1. The J segment lost 2 bases and the V segment lost 1 base, leaving 9 bases of the junction unmatched. Germline assignment: CDR1 SGHAT and CDR2 FQNNGV. This CDR3 comprises 17 residues. In nucleotides, the CDR3 is TGTGCCAGCAGCTTAGTCCCGACAGGGACAGGTCAAGAGACCCAGTACTTC. Protein product: CASSLVPTGTGQETQYF.

The chain carries TRBV4-1 and TRBJ2-7; 9 bases map to TRBD2. The CDR3 is 15 residues long. CDR1 is MGHRA, CDR2 YSYEKL, per germline. Trimming took 1 base from V and 2 from J; bases not matched to a gene: 3. The CDR3: CASSQAPSGAYEQYF. CDR3 nucleotide sequence: TGCGCCAGCAGCCAAGCACCTAGCGGGGCCTACGAGCAGTACTTC.

There are a few counts of this clone. The chain combines TRBV14 with TRBJ2-7, with D possibly TRBD1 on 5 matching bases. Trimming took off 1 base at V and 6 bases at J, with 10 bases between the two ends. The CDR3 has 13 amino acids. Germline CDR1 reads SGHDN; CDR2 reads FVKESK. The CDR3 sequence is CASSQGRVPEQYF. The CDR3 region has the DNA TGTGCCAGCAGCCAAGGCAGGGTACCCGAGCAGTACTTC.

The rearrangement joins TRBV3-1 (or the pseudogene TRBV3-2) to TRBJ2-3, with D maybe TRBD2 (5 bases). Germline values: CDR1 LGHDT, CDR2 YNNKEL (reference sequence). There are 16 residues in the CDR3. Trimming took off 0 bases at V and 0 bases at J, with 10 bases between the two ends. The CDR3 protein is CASSQESWTSTDTQYF. CDR3 nucleotides: TGTGCCAGCAGCCAAGAGAGCTGGACTAGCACAGATACGCAGTATTTT.